Presented here are 25 T cell receptor beta chains from one specimen sequenced in a study of T cell responses to AZD1222 COVID-19 vaccine. Data came from immunoSEQ multiplex PCR; TCRdb stores just in-frame clones and leaves some out. The sample shows around 140,000 clones, 70% to 90% of them seen only once. The source material was peripheral blood, sampled on day 0 of AZD1222 vaccination. These receptor sequences come from an adult in good health.

The chain joins TRBV7-9 to TRBJ2-5; D is unclear. CDR1 and CDR2 (germline): SEHNR, FQNEAQ (reference sequence). The V and J ends lost 5 bases and 6 bases respectively, with 13 bases between them. The CDR3 sequence is 13 residues long. This CDR3 reads CASSPDMAKTQYF. In nucleotides, the CDR3 is TGTGCCAGCAGCCCGGATATGGCGAAGACCCAGTACTTC.

The chain combines TRBV20-1 with TRBJ2-1, with TRBD2 matching 8 bases. The J segment lost 8 bases and the V segment lost 3 bases, leaving 9 bases of the junction unmatched. CDR1 and CDR2 (germline): DFQATT, SNEGSKA (reference sequence). This CDR3 comprises 14 residues. The DNA of the CDR3 is TGCAGTGCTAGTCGAGCGGGAGTGCAGGATGAGCAGTTCTTC. Residues: CSASRAGVQDEQFF.

This clone has only a few counts. The genes are TRBV11-2 and TRBJ2-1; D possibly matches TRBD1 or TRBD2 (5 bases each). Germline CDR1 SGHAT, CDR2 FQNNGV. The V and J ends lost 4 bases and 5 bases respectively, with 18 bases between them. This CDR3 region has 16 residues. CDR3 amino acids: CASSYRQGRIDNEQFF. The CDR3 DNA reads TGTGCCAGCAGCTATAGGCAGGGACGAATCGACAATGAGCAGTTCTTC.

The chain is built from TRBV2 and TRBJ1-3; D perhaps matches TRBD1 (5 bases). Trimming took off 6 bases at V and 2 bases at J, with 17 bases between the two ends. The V gene's germline CDR1 is SNHLY and CDR2 FYNNEI. The CDR3 sequence is 16 residues long. CDR3 sequence: CASSTLDRAPGNTIYF. The CDR3 DNA is TGTGCCAGCAGCACCCTCGACAGAGCGCCTGGAAACACCATATATTTT.

The chain uses TRBV5-1 and TRBJ1-4; 7 nucleotides agree with TRBD1. Germline values: CDR1 SGHRS, CDR2 YFSETQ. The J segment lost 6 bases and the V segment lost 7 bases, leaving 12 bases of the junction unmatched. CDR3 size: 15 residues. In nucleotides, the CDR3 is TGCGCCAGCGGGCTAACAGGGGACGGTTATGAAAAACTGTTTTTT. Translated, it gives CASGLTGDGYEKLFF.

This CDR3 reads CASSPTGTGKYEQYF. The CDR3 DNA is TGTGCCAGCAGTCCCACCGGGACAGGGAAGTACGAGCAGTACTTC. V is TRBV6-2 or TRBV6-3 and J is TRBJ2-7; the match to TRBD1 covers 9 bases. CDR3 length: 15 amino acids. Trimming removed 5 bases from V and 4 bases from J; junction bases left unmatched: 9. CDR1 is MNHEY, CDR2 SVGEGT, per germline.

CDR3 region: CASSYSEETQYF. As DNA, the CDR3 is TGTGCCAGCAGTTACTCTGAAGAGACCCAGTACTTC. The rearrangement uses TRBV6-8 and TRBJ2-5, with D unclear. V lost 0 bases, J lost 3 bases, and 2 bases lay in between. This CDR3 is 12 amino acids long. The germline CDR1 and CDR2 sequences are MNHGY and SAAAGT.

The V and J genes are TRBV15 and TRBJ2-1; D is possibly TRBD1 (6 bases). V was pared by 6 bases and J by 5 bases, with 17 bases between. The CDR3 covers 15 residues. Germline V gives CDR1 LNHNV, CDR2 YYDKDF (reference sequence). The CDR3 spells CATSRPGVFDNEQFF. The CDR3 bases are TGTGCCACCAGTAGGCCAGGGGTTTTTGACAATGAGCAGTTCTTC.

The J gene is TRBJ2-1, the V gene TRBV7-2; 11 bases are a match to TRBD2. The CDR3 is made up of 18 amino acids. Unmatched junction bases numbered 14, after V lost 2 bases and J lost 8 bases. Per the germline V gene, CDR1 is SGHTA and CDR2 is FQGNSA. The CDR3 DNA follows: TGTGCCAGCAGCTTAAGGCCCTCACTAGCGGGAGAGGGCGATGAGCAGTTCTTC. Its translation is CASSLRPSLAGEGDEQFF.

V and J are TRBV30 and TRBJ1-5; D remains ambiguous. This CDR3 comprises 12 residues. The germline V gene encodes CDR1 GTSNPN and CDR2 SVGIG (reference sequence). With 4 bases removed from V and 4 bases from J, the gap between germline ends came to 8 bases. CDR3 loop: CAWNMGNQPQHF. For the CDR3, the DNA is TGTGCCTGGAACATGGGAAATCAGCCCCAGCATTTT.

The V and J genes are TRBV7-9 and TRBJ2-1, with D perhaps TRBD2 (6 bases). This CDR3 is built from 16 residues. The germline V gene has CDR1 SEHNR and CDR2 FQNEAQ (reference sequence). The V end lost 5 bases, the J end lost 0 bases, and 14 bases lay between the germline ends. The CDR3 reads CASSLSGGSSYNEQFF. In nucleotides, the CDR3 is TGTGCCAGCAGCCTCAGCGGAGGGAGCTCCTACAATGAGCAGTTCTTC.

This chain connects TRBV29-1 to TRBJ2-5; 13 positions agree with TRBD2. Germline V lookup: CDR1 SQVTM, CDR2 ANQGSEA. The CDR3 length is 20 residues. V was pared by 3 bases and J by 5 bases, with 21 bases of the junction left unmatched. In nucleotides, the CDR3 is TGCAGCGTTGACCAGGGGCGACTAGCGGGAGGCCCCGCCTCGTTGGAGACCCAGTACTTC. Encoded protein: CSVDQGRLAGGPASLETQYF.

The chain carries TRBV11-3 and TRBJ1-2; 7 positions agree with TRBD1. Germline V CDR1 and CDR2: SGHNT, YENEEA. The trim removed 5 bases at V and 13 bases at J, leaving 10 bases unmatched. The CDR3 consists of 12 residues. The CDR3 region is CASSDDSPGGTF. For the CDR3, the DNA is TGTGCCAGCAGCGACGACTCCCCAGGGGGCACCTTC.

A single count supports this clone. The gene calls are TRBV9 and TRBJ1-1; D gene unclear. Germline CDR1 is SGDLS and CDR2 is YYNGEE. The V end was cut by 4 bases, the J end by 3 bases, with 10 bases between. This CDR3 contains 13 residues. Here the CDR3 DNA reads TGTGCCAGCAGCTCCCGTTTTGACACTGAAGCTTTCTTT. Its protein is CASSSRFDTEAFF.

The CDR3 DNA follows: TGTGCCACCAGTGTATTGAGGACGGACATTAGCAATCAGCCCCAGCATTTT. This encodes CATSVLRTDISNQPQHF. J is TRBJ1-5 and V is TRBV24-1; TRBD1 is a possible D gene (5 bases). Germline CDR1 is KGHDR and CDR2 is SFDVKD. V was cut by 5 bases and J by 0 bases, with 16 bases left in between. The CDR3 has 17 residues.

The chain employs TRBV28 and TRBJ2-6; D is unresolved. The V end was cut by 6 bases, the J end by 0 bases, with 9 bases between. The CDR3 sequence is 15 residues long. CDR1 is MDHEN and CDR2 is SYDVKM in the germline V gene. CDR3 amino acids: CASSPQSSGANVLTF. The DNA of the CDR3 is TGTGCCAGCAGCCCGCAGAGCTCTGGGGCCAACGTCCTGACTTTC.

The rearrangement links TRBV29-1 to TRBJ1-5; tentatively, D is TRBD1 (5 bases). This CDR3 has 14 amino acids. CDR1 and CDR2 (germline): SQVTM, ANQGSEA. Between the trimmed V and J ends, which lost 6 bases and 7 bases, there was a span of 19 bases. The CDR3 coding sequence is TGCAGCGTCCGCCAGGGTTCCGAGAGCCAGCCCCAGCATTTT. Translation gives CSVRQGSESQPQHF.

The chain is built from TRBV28 and TRBJ1-1; D ambiguous. Germline V gene sequence: CDR1 MDHEN, CDR2 SYDVKM. The CDR3 totals 11 residues. Trimming took off 6 bases at V and 2 bases at J, with 4 bases between the two ends. Written as DNA, the CDR3 is TGTGCCAGCAGCTTTAACACTGAAGCTTTCTTT. This translates into CASSFNTEAFF.

The chain uses TRBV30 and TRBJ1-1; no clear D. The V end lost 0 bases, the J end lost 0 bases, and 8 bases lay between the germline ends. The CDR3 sequence is 14 residues long. The germline CDR1 and CDR2 sequences are GTSNPN and SVGIG (reference sequence). This CDR3 is CAWSVLALNTEAFF. The CDR3 DNA sequence: TGTGCCTGGAGTGTACTGGCACTGAACACTGAAGCTTTCTTT. The full variable domain, with the rest looked up from reference TRBV30 and TRBJ1-1, is SQTIHQWPATLVQPVGSPLSLECTVEGTSNPNLYWYRQAAGRGLQLLFYSVGIGQISSEVPQNLSASRPQDRQFILSSKKLLLSDSGFYLCAWSVLALNTEAFFGQGTRLTVV.

This clone was picked up one time. V and J are TRBV7-8 and TRBJ2-5; D is possibly TRBD1 or TRBD2 (5 bases each). CDR1 and CDR2 (germline): SGHVS, FQNEAQ. This CDR3 contains 14 residues. Trimming stripped 4 bases from V and 1 base from J, with 10 bases between. The CDR3 DNA follows: TGTGCCAGCAGCTCGGGACGGACCCAAGAGACCCAGTACTTC. Translating it yields CASSSGRTQETQYF.

This CDR3 reads CATSDSRTGSEKLFF. The CDR3, as DNA: TGTGCCACCAGTGATTCTAGGACAGGGTCTGAAAAACTGTTTTTT. The chain recombines TRBV24-1 with TRBJ1-4; 8 bases fit TRBD1. CDR1 is KGHDR, CDR2 SFDVKD, per germline. The J segment lost 7 bases and the V segment lost 2 bases, leaving 5 bases of the junction unmatched. This CDR3 comprises 15 residues.

This clone appeared a single time. The chain couples TRBV29-1 to TRBJ1-2; 9 nucleotides line up with TRBD1. V dropped 5 bases and J dropped 4; count of bases not matched to a gene: 5. The CDR3 runs to 13 residues. CDR1 and CDR2 from the germline V gene are SQVTM and ANQGSEA. CDR3 residues: CSVWGQGVYGYTF. CDR3 DNA sequence: TGCAGCGTTTGGGGACAGGGAGTCTATGGCTACACCTTC.

This clone occurred once. This sample also contains other DNA sequences that code for the same CDR3. The chain joins TRBV2 to TRBJ1-1; no firm D call. CDR1 and CDR2 from the germline V gene are SNHLY and FYNNEI. Trimming stripped 3 bases from V and 4 bases from J, with 9 bases between. This CDR3 contains 13 residues. The CDR3 reads CASSEGAGTEAFF. The CDR3 DNA reads as TGTGCCAGCAGTGAGGGAGCAGGCACTGAAGCTTTCTTT.

This clone was detected once. CDR3 residues: CSVSGQAAGYTF. CDR3 nucleotide sequence: TGCAGCGTTTCGGGACAGGCGGCTGGCTACACCTTC. This chain connects TRBV29-1 to TRBJ1-2; 8 bases agree with TRBD1. The germline V gene has CDR1 SQVTM and CDR2 ANQGSEA. CDR3 size: 12 residues. With 5 bases clipped from V and 7 bases from J, the junction kept 6 bases outside the gene matches.

The J gene is TRBJ2-3, the V gene TRBV11-3; D possibly uses TRBD1 or TRBD2 (6 bases each). Trimming removed 1 base from V and 8 bases from J, with 10 bases in between. The CDR3 is made up of 13 amino acids. Per germline, CDR1 SGHNT and CDR2 YENEEA. The CDR3 is CASSLGGARTQYF. CDR3 DNA: TGTGCCAGCAGCTTAGGGGGGGCACGTACGCAGTATTTT.